This passage covers 20 T cell receptor beta chains from one sample sequenced in a study of T cells in Graves' hyperthyroidism and ophthalmopathy. RNA transcripts were the template for amplifying TCR beta CDR3 regions. When the TCR CDR3 underwent first-round RT-PCR, the HTBI primer set was used. TCRdb passed the multiplex PCR reads through MiXCR, listing each CDR3 protein once. This table has 100,000 to 140,000 distinct CDR3 sequences, around a sixth appearing once. The sequenced material came from blood. The receptors derive from a woman aged 45-60 years with Graves' hyperthyroidism.

The sample holds many counts of this clonotype. V is TRBV28 and J is TRBJ1-2, with D maybe TRBD1 (5 bases). With 6 bases removed from V and 4 bases from J, the gap between germline ends came to 12 bases. The CDR3 is 13 amino acids. Germline V gene sequence: CDR1 MDHEN, CDR2 SYDVKM. The chain's CDR3 is CASRTFRVYGYTF. CDR3 in DNA: TGTGCCAGCAGAACATTCAGGGTCTATGGCTACACCTTC.

This clonotype was found many times. The CDR3 protein is CASQAGGGYNEQFF. Written as DNA, the CDR3 is TGTGCCAGCCAAGCGGGAGGGGGCTACAATGAGCAGTTCTTC. The chain has TRBV5-4 and TRBJ2-1; 10 nucleotides align to TRBD2. From germline, CDR1 is SGHNT and CDR2 YYREEE (reference sequence). The V gene end was trimmed by 7 bases and the J gene end by 3 bases; junction bases not matched to a gene: 4. The CDR3 has 14 residues.

The genes are TRBV20-1 and TRBJ2-1; 14 nucleotides match TRBD2. J was trimmed by 4 bases and V by 6 bases; bases with no gene match: 14. The CDR3 consists of 18 residues. Per the germline V gene, CDR1 is DFQATT and CDR2 is SNEGSKA (reference sequence). The CDR3: CSAPGTGTSGRVYNEQFF. The CDR3 bases are TGCAGTGCCCCCGGGACCGGGACTAGCGGGAGAGTGTACAATGAGCAGTTCTTC.

This clonotype occurred many times. The chain is built from TRBV7-9 and TRBJ1-1; D call uncertain. V shed 7 bases and J shed 1 base, with 19 bases lying between them. CDR1 SEHNR and CDR2 FQNEAQ come from the germline V gene (reference sequence). This CDR3 comprises 16 residues. The CDR3 sequence is CASTPLGSAPNTEAFF. The DNA of the CDR3 is TGTGCCAGCACCCCCCTGGGTTCCGCCCCGAACACTGAAGCTTTCTTT.

There are many counts of this clonotype. The chain employs TRBV6-1 and TRBJ2-7, with TRBD2 matching over 11 bases. V lost 5 bases and J lost 1; bases outside the gene matches: 4. Germline-derived CDR1 and CDR2 are MNHNS and SASEGT. This CDR3 comprises 15 residues. CDR3 nucleotides: TGTGCCAGCAGTTCACTAGCGGGAGAGTCCTACGAGCAGTACGTC. Translation gives CASSSLAGESYEQYV.

This sequence joins TRBV27 and TRBJ2-7; the match to TRBD1 covers 8 bases. J gave up 3 bases and V 5 bases, and 6 bases lay outside the gene matches. The CDR3 has 14 amino acids. Germline CDR1 is MNHEY and CDR2 is SMNVEV (reference sequence). The chain's CDR3 is CASSPGQVGYEQYF. CDR3 in DNA: TGTGCCAGCAGTCCGGGACAGGTAGGCTACGAGCAGTACTTC.

The rearrangement uses TRBV11-2 and TRBJ2-3, with 12 bases lining up with TRBD2. This CDR3 is 20 amino acids long. Germline V gene data show CDR1 as SGHAT and CDR2 as FQNNGV. V lost 1 base to trimming and J lost 5 bases; unmatched junction nucleotides: 16. The CDR3 coding sequence is TGTGCCAGCAGCTTAGTAAGGCTAACCCGGACTAGCGGGACCAAAGATACGCAGTATTTT. Protein product: CASSLVRLTRTSGTKDTQYF.

This clonotype has at least ten counts. The chain uses TRBV11-1 and TRBJ1-5; D not certain. This CDR3 has 13 residues. V was trimmed by 6 bases and J by 0 bases, leaving 6 bases between them. Germline V gene lookup returns CDR1 SGHAT and CDR2 FQDESV (reference sequence). The CDR3 region has the DNA TGTGCCAGCAGTATGGATAGCAATCAGCCCCAGCATTTT. This sequence encodes CASSMDSNQPQHF.

The chain joins TRBV6-2 or TRBV6-3 to TRBJ2-1; D might be TRBD2 (5 bases). Germline CDR1 MNHEY, CDR2 SVGEGT. This CDR3 is 13 amino acids long. V lost 8 bases to trimming and J lost 5 bases, with 13 bases between them. CDR3 residues: CASRGKANNEQFF. The CDR3 coding sequence is TGTGCCAGCCGAGGGAAGGCCAACAATGAGCAGTTCTTC.

This clonotype was recorded at least ten times. This chain connects TRBV5-1 to TRBJ2-1; D call uncertain. The V end lost 0 bases, the J end lost 0 bases, and 7 bases lay between the germline ends. From germline, CDR1 is SGHRS and CDR2 YFSETQ. CDR3 length: 15 amino acids. CDR3 amino acids: CASSLGHNSYNEQFF. The DNA for the CDR3 is TGCGCCAGCAGCTTGGGACACAACTCCTACAATGAGCAGTTCTTC.

Regarding this clonotype: This may be a read error: a much more frequent sequence differs by one nucleotide. The chain combines TRBV28 with TRBJ2-2, with 10 bases matching TRBD2. CDR3 size: 15 residues. J gave up 6 bases and V 8 bases, and 9 bases lay outside the gene matches. CDR1 MDHEN and CDR2 SYDVKM come from the germline V gene. In nucleotides, the CDR3 is TGTGCCAGCGCAATTCCCCTAGCGGGAGCCGGGGAGCTGTTTTTT. This sequence encodes CASAIPLAGAGELFF.

This clonotype was detected ten times or more. CDR3 sequence reads: CSARDTGSNYGYTF. The CDR3 DNA reads as TGCAGTGCTAGAGATACGGGATCTAACTATGGCTACACCTTC. The chain links TRBV20-1 to TRBJ1-2; D is unresolved. CDR1 and CDR2 from the germline V gene are DFQATT and SNEGSKA (reference sequence). The CDR3 covers 14 residues. The V end lost 0 bases, the J end lost 0 bases, and 8 bases lay between the germline ends.

This chain joins TRBV20-1 and TRBJ1-5, with 8 bases fitting TRBD1. The ends lost 2 bases at V and 5 bases at J; junction bases unmatched: 5. Germline-derived CDR1 and CDR2 are DFQATT and SNEGSKA (reference sequence). CDR3 length equals 14 residues. CDR3 DNA: TGCAGTGCTAGACAGGACAGGGAACATCAGCCCCAGCATTTT. Amino acids: CSARQDREHQPQHF.

This clonotype was counted many times. The CDR3 sequence: CATSRSYRDRGNEQYF. In DNA form, the CDR3 reads TGTGCCACCAGCAGATCTTACAGGGACAGGGGAAACGAGCAGTACTTC. The rearrangement joins TRBV15 to TRBJ2-7; TRBD1 aligns across 10 bases. The trim removed 2 bases at V and 5 bases at J, leaving 9 bases unmatched. The CDR3 length is 16 residues. Looked up from germline, CDR1 is LNHNV and CDR2 is YYDKDF (reference sequence).

The chain combines TRBV28 with TRBJ2-7, with TRBD2 matching 15 bases. This CDR3 contains 20 residues. CDR1 and CDR2 from the germline V gene are MDHEN and SYDVKM. The V and J ends lost 5 bases and 4 bases, in that order; junction bases with no gene match: 18. For the CDR3, the DNA is TGTGCCAGCAGTCTGAGGCCGGGACTAGCGGGAGGATTCGTACAGTACGAGCAGTACTTC. Residues: CASSLRPGLAGGFVQYEQYF.

This clonotype was found many times. The V call is TRBV19, the J call TRBJ1-6; TRBD1 might be the D (6 bases). Trimming cost V 6 bases and J 8 bases, with 11 bases left between them. In germline, CDR1 is LNHDA, CDR2 SQIVND (reference sequence). This CDR3 comprises 13 residues. CDR3 sequence: CASRPNRDSPLHF. The CDR3 DNA reads as TGTGCCAGTAGACCCAACAGGGATTCACCCCTCCACTTT. Supplemented by reference TRBV19 and TRBJ1-6, the full variable domain reads DGGITQSPKYLFRKEGQNVTLSCEQNLNHDAMYWYRQDPGQGLRLIYYSQIVNDFQKGDIAEGYSVSREKKESFPLTVTSAQKNPTAFYLCASRPNRDSPLHFGNGTRLTVT.

In its sample, this clonotype was seen many times. This rearrangement joins TRBV11-1 to TRBJ2-7; TRBD2 might be the D (6 bases). V gave up 0 bases and J gave up 6 bases, with 6 bases separating them. Germline CDR1 reads SGHAT; CDR2 reads FQDESV (reference sequence). This CDR3 comprises 12 residues. This CDR3 reads CASSLARGEQYF. Written as DNA, the CDR3 is TGTGCCAGCAGCTTAGCGCGGGGCGAGCAGTACTTC.

In this sample, this clonotype turned up many times. This rearrangement joins TRBV20-1 to TRBJ2-2; D perhaps matches TRBD2 (6 bases). V was cut by 1 base and J by 0 bases, with 9 bases left in between. This CDR3 contains 15 residues. The germline gives CDR1 DFQATT, CDR2 SNEGSKA (reference sequence). CDR3 sequence: CSARGAGTNTGELFF. The CDR3 nucleotides read TGCAGTGCTAGAGGGGCGGGAACGAACACCGGGGAGCTGTTTTTT.

The table lists this clonotype with many counts. This chain connects TRBV6-9 to TRBJ2-7, with D unclear. This CDR3 is built from 16 residues. The germline gives CDR1 MNHGY, CDR2 SVAAGI. Deletions cut 0 bases from V and 0 bases from J, with 12 bases between. The CDR3 sequence is CASSYSVYSSSYEQYV. The CDR3, as DNA: TGTGCCAGCAGTTATTCAGTTTACTCGAGCTCCTACGAGCAGTACGTC.

This clonotype was picked up a small number of times. The chain links TRBV2 to TRBJ2-7, with a possible D match to TRBD1 (6 bases). Trimming shortened V by 2 bases and J by 3 bases, and 14 bases separated the two germline ends. Germline V CDR1 and CDR2: SNHLY, FYNNEI. The CDR3 is 15 residues long. The CDR3 DNA reads TGTGCCAGCAGTGAAAAAGGGGGTAGGATCTACGAGCAGTACGTC. As protein: CASSEKGGRIYEQYV.